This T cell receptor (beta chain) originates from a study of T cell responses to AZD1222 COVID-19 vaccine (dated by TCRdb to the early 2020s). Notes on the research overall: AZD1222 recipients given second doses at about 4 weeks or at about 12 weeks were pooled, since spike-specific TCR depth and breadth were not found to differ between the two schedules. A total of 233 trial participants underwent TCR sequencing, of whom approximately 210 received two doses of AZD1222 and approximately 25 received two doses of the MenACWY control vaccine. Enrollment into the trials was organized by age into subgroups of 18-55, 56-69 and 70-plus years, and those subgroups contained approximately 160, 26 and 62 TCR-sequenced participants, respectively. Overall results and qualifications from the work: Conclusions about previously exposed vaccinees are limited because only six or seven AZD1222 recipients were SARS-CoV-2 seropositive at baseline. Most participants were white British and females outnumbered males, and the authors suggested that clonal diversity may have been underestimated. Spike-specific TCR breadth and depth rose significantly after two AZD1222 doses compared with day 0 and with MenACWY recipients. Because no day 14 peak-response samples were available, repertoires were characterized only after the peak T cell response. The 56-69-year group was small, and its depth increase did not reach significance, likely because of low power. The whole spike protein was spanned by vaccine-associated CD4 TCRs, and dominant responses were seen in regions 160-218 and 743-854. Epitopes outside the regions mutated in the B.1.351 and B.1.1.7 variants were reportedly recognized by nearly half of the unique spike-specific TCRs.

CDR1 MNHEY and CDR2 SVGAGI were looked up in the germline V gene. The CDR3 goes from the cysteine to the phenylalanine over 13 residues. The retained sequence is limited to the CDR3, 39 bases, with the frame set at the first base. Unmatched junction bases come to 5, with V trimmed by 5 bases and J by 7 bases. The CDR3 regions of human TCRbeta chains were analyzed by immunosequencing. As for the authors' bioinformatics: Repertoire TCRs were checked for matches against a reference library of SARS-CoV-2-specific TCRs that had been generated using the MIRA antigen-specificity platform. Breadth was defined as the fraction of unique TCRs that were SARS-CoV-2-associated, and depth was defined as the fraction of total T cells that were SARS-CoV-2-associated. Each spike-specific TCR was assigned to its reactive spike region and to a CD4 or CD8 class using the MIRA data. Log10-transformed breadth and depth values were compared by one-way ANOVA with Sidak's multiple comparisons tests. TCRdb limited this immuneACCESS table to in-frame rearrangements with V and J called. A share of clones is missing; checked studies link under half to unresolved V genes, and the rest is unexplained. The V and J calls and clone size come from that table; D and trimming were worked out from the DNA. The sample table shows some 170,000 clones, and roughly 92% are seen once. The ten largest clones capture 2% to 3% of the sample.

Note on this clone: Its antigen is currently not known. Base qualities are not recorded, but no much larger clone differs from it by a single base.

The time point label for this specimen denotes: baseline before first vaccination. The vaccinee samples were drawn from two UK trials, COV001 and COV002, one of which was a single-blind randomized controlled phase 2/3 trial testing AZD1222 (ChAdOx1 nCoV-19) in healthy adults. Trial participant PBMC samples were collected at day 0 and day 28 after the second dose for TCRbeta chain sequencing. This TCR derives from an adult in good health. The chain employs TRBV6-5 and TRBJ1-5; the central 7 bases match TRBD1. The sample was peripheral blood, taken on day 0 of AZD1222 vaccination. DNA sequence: TGTGCCAGCAGTACAGACAGGGCCCAGCCCCAGCATTTT. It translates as CASSTDRAQPQHF.